One and the same sample provided the 27 T cell receptor beta chains below, sequenced in a study of cytomegalovirus exposure and HLA in healthy donors. This PCR relied on a set of 60 Vbeta primers and 13 Jbeta primers. Some clones are missing from TCRdb's copy, which holds only in-frame ones; the method was immunoSEQ multiplex PCR. Altogether roughly 100,000 clones are present, approximately 79% being singletons, with the ten largest covering 3% to 3.5%. The sample taken for sequencing was PBMCs. These receptors all come from a woman in her 40s in good health and CMV-seronegative.

The table lists this clone with a few counts. This chain connects TRBV18 to TRBJ2-5; the match to TRBD2 covers 8 bases. The junction had 3 bases not matched to a gene; V was cut back by 1 base and J by 2 bases. This CDR3 has 15 amino acids. The germline V gene encodes CDR1 KGHSH and CDR2 LQKENI. The CDR3: CASSPQRGPQETQYF. Written as DNA, the CDR3 is TGTGCCAGCTCACCACAGCGGGGGCCTCAAGAGACCCAGTACTTC.

The chain joins TRBV4-1 to TRBJ2-3; 8 bases match TRBD2. Trimming removed 4 bases from V and 4 bases from J; junction bases left unmatched: 7. The CDR3 runs to 15 residues. Germline V gene lookup returns CDR1 MGHRA and CDR2 YSYEKL. The DNA for the CDR3 is TGCGCCAGCAGCCCGGGGGGGGTGTGGGCAGATACGCAGTATTTT. It is translated as CASSPGGVWADTQYF.

The chain links TRBV28 to TRBJ2-1; weak D call: TRBD2 (6 bases). From germline, CDR1 is MDHEN and CDR2 SYDVKM. This CDR3 has 15 residues. The germline V and J ends were trimmed by 5 bases and 0 bases, with 11 bases remaining between them. CDR3: CASSPPGDSYNEQFF. CDR3 DNA: TGTGCCAGCAGTCCTCCGGGAGACTCCTACAATGAGCAGTTCTTC.

The chain carries TRBV5-4 and TRBJ2-7, with 9 bases matching TRBD2. Germline V CDR1 and CDR2: SGHNT, YYREEE (reference sequence). This CDR3 region has 17 residues. V lost 4 bases, J lost 0 bases, and 11 bases stayed unmatched. The CDR3, as DNA: TGTGCCAGCAGCCCAAGCCGGACTAGCGCCTACTCCTACGAGCAGTACTTC. Its protein product is CASSPSRTSAYSYEQYF.

This sequence joins TRBV7-2 and TRBJ2-5; a weak D match, TRBD1 (5 bases). Judging by the DNA end, TRBJ2-7 fits better; the J call may be wrong. The CDR3 has 17 residues. Germline V gene sequence: CDR1 SGHTA, CDR2 FQGNSA. This CDR3 is CASSLGHSGISSYEQYF. DNA of the CDR3: TGTGCCAGCAGCTTAGGTCATTCAGGGATCTCCTCCTACGAGCAGTACTTC.

The chain combines TRBV12-5 with TRBJ2-2, with TRBD1 as a possible D gene (5 bases). Germline CDR1 is LGHNT and CDR2 is FRNRAP. This CDR3 is built from 13 residues. Trimming removed 1 base from V and 5 bases from J, with 5 bases in between. CDR3 in amino acids: CASGLGQTGELFF. The CDR3 nucleotides read TGTGCTAGTGGTTTGGGACAGACCGGGGAGCTGTTTTTT.

This chain's CDR3 is CSVETTGNDEKLFF. DNA for the CDR3: TGCAGCGTTGAGACGACAGGGAATGATGAAAAACTGTTTTTT. V gene TRBV29-1 combines with J gene TRBJ1-4; 7 nucleotides line up with TRBD1. The CDR3 has 14 residues. The junction had 7 bases not matched to a gene; V was cut back by 3 bases and J by 6 bases. Germline V gene sequence: CDR1 SQVTM, CDR2 ANQGSEA. The variable domain in full, completed from reference TRBV29-1 and TRBJ1-4, reads SAVISQKPSRDICQRGTSLTIQCQVDSQVTMMFWYRQQPGQSLTLIATANQGSEATYESGFVIDKFPISRPNLTFSTLTVSNMSPEDSSIYLCSVETTGNDEKLFFGSGTQLSVL.

This clone appeared a single time. The J gene is TRBJ2-1, the V gene TRBV6-5; 8 bases match TRBD2. CDR1 and CDR2 from the germline V gene are MNHEY and SVGAGI. The V gene end was trimmed by 10 bases and the J gene end by 2 bases; junction bases not matched to a gene: 7. CDR3 length: 14 amino acids. The CDR3 sequence is CATWTSSTYNEQFF. The CDR3 nucleotides are TGTGCCACCTGGACTAGCAGCACCTACAATGAGCAGTTCTTC.

This chain connects TRBV30 to TRBJ2-5, with 9 bases aligning to TRBD1. The germline V gene has CDR1 GTSNPN and CDR2 SVGIG (reference sequence). The CDR3 sequence is 12 residues long. J lost 5 bases, V lost 5 bases, and 3 bases had no gene match. DNA for the CDR3: TGTGCCTGGGGGACAGGGAGGGAGACCCAGTACTTC. It codes for CAWGTGRETQYF.

The chain carries TRBV2 and TRBJ1-5; D is undetermined. Trimming left V 3 bases short and J 0 bases short, with 12 bases between. This CDR3 spans 16 amino acids. Germline CDR1 and CDR2: SNHLY and FYNNEI. The CDR3 protein is CASSDMGLSSNQPQHF. The CDR3 nucleotides read TGTGCCAGCAGTGATATGGGCTTAAGTAGCAATCAGCCCCAGCATTTT.

This rearrangement joins TRBV6-1 to TRBJ1-1; perhaps TRBD1 as D (6 bases). V lost 7 bases and J 0 bases, leaving 9 bases between the germline ends. The CDR3 runs to 13 residues. Germline V gene lookup returns CDR1 MNHNS and CDR2 SASEGT. In nucleotides, the CDR3 is TGTGCCAGCACCAGGGGATTGAACACTGAAGCTTTCTTT. Protein product: CASTRGLNTEAFF.

This clone was recorded once. V and J are TRBV4-3 and TRBJ2-4; the match to TRBD2 covers 10 bases. Germline CDR1 and CDR2: LGHNA and YSLEER. Trimming removed 0 bases from V and 1 base from J; junction bases left unmatched: 6. The CDR3 contains 18 residues. CDR3 coding DNA: TGCGCCAGCAGCCAAGACTTCACAGCGGGGGGGGCCAAAAACATTCAGTACTTC. It is translated as CASSQDFTAGGAKNIQYF.

Turning to this clone: At one of its ends the junction is not consistent with the germline gene, which may arise from a read error. The rearrangement joins TRBV11-3 to TRBJ2-1, with 8 positions matching TRBD2. The CDR3 is 16 amino acids. Germline CDR1 reads SGHNT; CDR2 reads YENEEA. CDR3 nucleotide sequence: TGTACCAGCAGCTCCGCTCTGAGCGGGGGCGACAATGAGCAGTTCTTC. It codes for CTSSSALSGGDNEQFF.

This clone came up once. The chain has TRBV10-3 and TRBJ1-1, with D tentatively TRBD1 (6 bases). Trimming removed 3 bases from V and 3 bases from J, with 11 bases in between. CDR1 is ENHRY and CDR2 is SYGVKD in the germline V gene. The CDR3 contains 14 residues. Written as DNA, the CDR3 is TGTGCCATCAGTGAAACAGGGAGAGACACTGAAGCTTTCTTT. Translated: CAISETGRDTEAFF.

This chain connects TRBV19 to TRBJ1-1; 7 nucleotides line up with TRBD1. Trimming removed 4 bases from V and 1 base from J; junction bases left unmatched: 0. CDR1 and CDR2 from the germline V gene are LNHDA and SQIVND (reference sequence). The CDR3 is 13 residues long. DNA for the CDR3: TGTGCCAGTAGTAGACAGGGGAACACTGAAGCTTTCTTT. This encodes CASSRQGNTEAFF. The full variable domain, its missing parts supplied by reference TRBV19 and TRBJ1-1, is DGGITQSPKYLFRKEGQNVTLSCEQNLNHDAMYWYRQDPGQGLRLIYYSQIVNDFQKGDIAEGYSVSREKKESFPLTVTSAQKNPTAFYLCASSRQGNTEAFFGQGTRLTVV.

The V call is TRBV19, the J call TRBJ2-5; 8 bases match TRBD2. This CDR3 contains 14 residues. Germline V gene lookup returns CDR1 LNHDA and CDR2 SQIVND (reference sequence). V dropped 5 bases and J dropped 4; count of bases not matched to a gene: 6. The CDR3, as DNA: TGTGCCAGTAGTGAAGGGGCGGGGGGAGAGACCCAGTACTTC. Translated, it gives CASSEGAGGETQYF.

The chain carries TRBV28 and TRBJ2-2, with 9 bases matching TRBD1. V dropped 7 bases and J dropped 4; count of bases not matched to a gene: 13. Germline V gene data show CDR1 as MDHEN and CDR2 as SYDVKM. This CDR3 comprises 17 residues. The chain's CDR3 is CASTRDRAKWSTGELFF. The CDR3 DNA sequence: TGTGCCAGCACCCGGGACAGGGCCAAGTGGAGCACCGGGGAGCTGTTTTTT.

The chain employs TRBV21-1 and TRBJ2-3; the table calls TRBD2, which could not be checked here. TRBV21-1 is an annotated pseudogene. This CDR3 is 22 amino acids long. The CDR3 nucleotides are TGTGCCAGCAGCAAAAGGAGTCGGAACCGACTAGCGGAGCCACGTAGCACAGATACGCAGTATTTT. It yields the protein CASSKRSRNRLAEPRSTDTQYF.

Comments on this clone: Within the sample, other DNA sequences also encode this same CDR3. V usage is TRBV5-1 and J usage is TRBJ2-3, with 11 bases matching TRBD2. With V trimmed by 4 bases and J by 1 base, 2 bases remained unmatched. The CDR3 is 15 amino acids. The V gene's germline CDR1 is SGHRS and CDR2 YFSETQ. CDR3 bases: TGCGCCAGCAGCCCGGGACTAGCGGGCACAGATACGCAGTATTTT. Translation: CASSPGLAGTDTQYF.

V gene TRBV28 combines with J gene TRBJ2-7; TRBD1 matches at 8 bases. Trimming took 6 bases from V and 4 from J; bases not matched to a gene: 11. The CDR3 has 15 amino acids. The germline V gene has CDR1 MDHEN and CDR2 SYDVKM. CDR3 in amino acids: CASSSARTGNYEQYF. CDR3 DNA: TGTGCCAGCAGCTCGGCCAGGACAGGGAATTACGAGCAGTACTTC.

This chain links TRBV15 with TRBJ1-2, with a tentative D call TRBD1 (5 bases). The CDR3 contains 14 residues. V shed 1 base and J shed 7 bases, with 13 bases lying between them. Germline CDR1 LNHNV, CDR2 YYDKDF (reference sequence). CDR3 loop: CATSRVRGDSGYTF. CDR3 nucleotides: TGTGCCACCAGCAGAGTTCGCGGGGACTCTGGCTACACCTTC.

V is TRBV11-2 and J is TRBJ2-2, with 9 bases identical to TRBD2. The CDR3 sequence is 15 residues long. V shed 4 bases and J 4 bases; nucleotides not matched to a gene: 4. From germline, CDR1 is SGHAT and CDR2 FQNNGV. DNA of the CDR3: TGTGCCAGCAGCTCCCTAGCGGGGCCCACCGGGGAGCTGTTTTTT. It translates to CASSSLAGPTGELFF.

The chain carries TRBV2 and TRBJ1-2, with unresolved D. Trimming took off 8 bases at V and 2 bases at J, with 12 bases between the two ends. Germline V gene data show CDR1 as SNHLY and CDR2 as FYNNEI. The CDR3 contains 13 residues. CDR3 residues: CASGVAGNYGYTF. CDR3 nucleotide sequence: TGTGCCAGCGGGGTCGCGGGGAACTATGGCTACACCTTC.

The chain joins TRBV19 to TRBJ2-1, with 12 bases lining up with TRBD1. Germline loops: CDR1 LNHDA, CDR2 SQIVND (reference sequence). The CDR3 loop spans 15 amino acids. V shed 6 bases, J shed 6 bases, and the junction held 6 bases outside the gene matches. CDR3 in amino acids: CASSEGDRGRNEQFF. DNA for the CDR3: TGTGCCAGTAGCGAAGGGGACAGGGGGCGCAATGAGCAGTTCTTC.

The DNA for the CDR3 is TGTGCCAGTAGTACCCCGGGACAAGGGACCGGCTACACCTTC. This translates into CASSTPGQGTGYTF. V and J are TRBV19 and TRBJ1-2; TRBD1 is a possible D gene (6 bases). The CDR3 has 14 amino acids. With 4 bases removed from V and 8 bases from J, the gap between germline ends came to 17 bases. Per the germline V gene, CDR1 is LNHDA and CDR2 is SQIVND (reference sequence).

The chain has TRBV19 and TRBJ2-7; D perhaps matches TRBD1 (6 bases). Trimming left V 5 bases short and J 0 bases short, with 11 bases between. The germline gives CDR1 LNHDA, CDR2 SQIVND (reference sequence). The CDR3 is made up of 14 amino acids. CDR3 sequence reads: CASSRVTGSYEQYF. The DNA of the CDR3 is TGTGCCAGTAGTCGGGTGACAGGCTCCTACGAGCAGTACTTC.

The chain links TRBV28 to TRBJ1-1, with D perhaps matching TRBD1 (5 bases). Germline-derived CDR1 and CDR2 are MDHEN and SYDVKM. Trimming removed 2 bases from V and 1 base from J, with 14 bases in between. The CDR3 runs to 16 residues. CDR3 sequence reads: CASSLGPGRGNTEAFF. DNA of the CDR3: TGTGCCAGCAGTTTAGGACCAGGAAGGGGGAACACTGAAGCTTTCTTT. Full variable domain (missing parts from reference TRBV28 and TRBJ1-1): DVKVTQSSRYLVKRTGEKVFLECVQDMDHENMFWYRQDPGLGLRLIYFSYDVKMKEKGDIPEGYSVSREKKERFSLILESASTNQTSMYLCASSLGPGRGNTEAFFGQGTRLTVV.